Here is one T cell receptor (beta chain) with its context. Its antigen is still unknown. The sample comes from a study of T cells in tuberculosis. At the level of the study: The T cells targeted glucose monomycolate, a mycobacterial lipid, via CD1B.

CDR3 length: 15 amino acids. The germline gives CDR1 KGHSH, CDR2 LQKENI. With 3 bases removed from V and 8 bases from J, the gap between germline ends came to 19 bases. Profiled with immunoSEQ multiplex PCR; TCRdb holds only in-frame clones, not every one. In the table there are about 37,000 clones, almost 95% of which are singletons. Study conclusions and caveats: Active tuberculosis alpha repertoires lay closer to GMM-specific TCRs than controls'. The TCR-beta difference was not significant; alpha differences partly reflected length.

Tuberculin skin test and IGRA determined adolescents' latent tuberculosis status at entry. Sequences were obtained from PBMCs. The chain employs TRBV18 and TRBJ1-2, with D possibly matching TRBD1 (6 bases). The receptor's source is a donor aged 10-35 years with latent tuberculosis or without tuberculosis infection. Some clones in this sample may be carry-over from other donors' samples. The chain's CDR3 is CASSPRQGKIWGYTF. In DNA, the CDR3 is TGTGCCAGCTCACCCCGCCAGGGGAAGATTTGGGGCTACACCTTC.